This TCR beta chain was sequenced in a study of hypomethylating agent response in myelodysplastic syndrome. On the study more broadly: With a mean age of roughly 70 +/- 6.9 years, patients were most commonly cytogenetically diploid. The most frequent mutation was TET2, in about 45% of the 11 patients.

The germline V and J ends were trimmed by 4 bases and 0 bases, with 7 bases remaining between them. From germline, CDR1 is SGHTA and CDR2 FQGNSA. The CDR3 consists of 15 residues. Data came from immunoSEQ multiplex PCR; TCRdb stores just in-frame clones and leaves some out. The sample contains some 3,700 clones, around 86% of which appear only once. This TCR derives from a human donor with myelodysplastic syndrome. The V and J genes are TRBV7-2 and TRBJ2-6; D gene ambiguous. The source was bone marrow, collected before or after starting hypomethylating agent treatment for myelodysplastic syndrome (not recorded which). In DNA, the CDR3 is TGTGCCAGCAGCTCGACCCTCTCTGGGGCCAACGTCCTGACTTTC. Its translation: CASSSTLSGANVLTF.